Sequencing of this TCR beta chain was carried out in a study of T cell changes during pregnancy in multiple sclerosis. Repertoires were generated with immunoSEQ multiplex PCR, while TCRdb's copy carries only in-frame clones and drops some. In the table there are some 56,000 clones, 92% of which are singletons. V lost 0 bases, J lost 2 bases, and 3 bases stayed unmatched. The CDR3 has 16 residues. The germline V gene encodes CDR1 MNHEY and CDR2 SVGAGI. Sample: peripheral blood, taken in the third trimester of pregnancy. The source is a female donor in good health, enrolled as a control in a pregnancy study. This chain joins TRBV6-5 and TRBJ2-2; 7 bases are shared with TRBD1. For the CDR3, the DNA is TGTGCCAGCAGTTACTCCGTAGGGGGCAACACCGGGGAGCTGTTTTTT. Translated: CASSYSVGGNTGELFF.